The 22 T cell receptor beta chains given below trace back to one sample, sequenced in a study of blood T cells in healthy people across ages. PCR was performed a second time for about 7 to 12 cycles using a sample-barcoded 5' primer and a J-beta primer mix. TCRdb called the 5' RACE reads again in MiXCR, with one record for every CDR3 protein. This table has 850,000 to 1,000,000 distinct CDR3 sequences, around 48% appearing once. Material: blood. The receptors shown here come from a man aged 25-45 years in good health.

CDR3 DNA sequence: TGTGCCGGATTCTCGACTACTACTAACTATGGCTACACCTTC. As protein: CAGFSTTTNYGYTF. The V call is TRBV25-1, the J call TRBJ1-2; D uncertain. Germline CDR1 reads MGHDK; CDR2 reads SYGVNS. Trimming shortened V by 11 bases and J by 0 bases, and 16 bases separated the two germline ends. The CDR3 consists of 14 residues.

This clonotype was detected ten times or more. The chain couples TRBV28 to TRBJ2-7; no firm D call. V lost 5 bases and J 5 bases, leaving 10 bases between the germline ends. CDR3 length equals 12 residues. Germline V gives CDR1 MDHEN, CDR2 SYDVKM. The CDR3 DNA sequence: TGTGCCAGCAGTCCCGGTGTGGACGAGCAGTACTTC. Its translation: CASSPGVDEQYF.

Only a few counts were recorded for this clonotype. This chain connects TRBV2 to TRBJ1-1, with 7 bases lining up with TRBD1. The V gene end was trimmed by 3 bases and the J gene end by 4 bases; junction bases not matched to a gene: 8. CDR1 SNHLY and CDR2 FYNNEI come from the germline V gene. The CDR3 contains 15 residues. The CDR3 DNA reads TGTGCCAGCAGTGATCAGACAGGGTTCGTCACTGAAGCTTTCTTT. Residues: CASSDQTGFVTEAFF. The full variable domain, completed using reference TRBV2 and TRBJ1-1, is EPEVTQTPSHQVTQMGQEVILRCVPISNHLYFYWYRQILGQKVEFLVSFYNNEISEKSEIFDDQFSVERPDGSNFTLKIRSTKLEDSAMYFCASSDQTGFVTEAFFGQGTRLTVV.

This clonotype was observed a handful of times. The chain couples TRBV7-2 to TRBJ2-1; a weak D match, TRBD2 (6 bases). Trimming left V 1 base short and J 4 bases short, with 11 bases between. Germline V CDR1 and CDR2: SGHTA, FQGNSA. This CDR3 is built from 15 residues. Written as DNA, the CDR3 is TGTGCCAGCAGCTTAGATGGGGGGTTGTACAATGAGCAGTTCTTC. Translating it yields CASSLDGGLYNEQFF.

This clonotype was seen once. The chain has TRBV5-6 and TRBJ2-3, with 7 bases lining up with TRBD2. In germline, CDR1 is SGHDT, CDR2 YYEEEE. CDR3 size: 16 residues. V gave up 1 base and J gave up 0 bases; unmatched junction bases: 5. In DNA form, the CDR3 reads TGTGCCAGCAGCTTGCTCCAAGCGGGAAGCACAGATACGCAGTATTTT. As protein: CASSLLQAGSTDTQYF. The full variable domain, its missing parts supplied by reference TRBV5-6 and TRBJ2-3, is DAGVTQSPTHLIKTRGQQVTLRCSPKSGHDTVSWYQQALGQGPQFIFQYYEEEERQRGNFPDRFSGHQFPNYSSELNVNALLLGDSALYLCASSLLQAGSTDTQYFGPGTRLTVL.

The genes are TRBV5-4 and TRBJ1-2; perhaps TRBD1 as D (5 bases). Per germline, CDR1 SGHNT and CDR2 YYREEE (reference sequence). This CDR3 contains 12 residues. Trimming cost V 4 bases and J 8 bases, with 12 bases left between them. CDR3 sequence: CASSPDSQGYTF. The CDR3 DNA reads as TGTGCCAGCAGCCCTGACAGCCAGGGCTACACCTTC.

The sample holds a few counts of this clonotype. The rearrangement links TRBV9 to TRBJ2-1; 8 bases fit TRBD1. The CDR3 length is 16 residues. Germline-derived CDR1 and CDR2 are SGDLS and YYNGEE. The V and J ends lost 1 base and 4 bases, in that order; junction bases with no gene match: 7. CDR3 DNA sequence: TGTGCCAGCAGCGTATTGGAGACAGGGGTTTACAATGAGCAGTTCTTC. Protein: CASSVLETGVYNEQFF. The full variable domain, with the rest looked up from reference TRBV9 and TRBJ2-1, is DSGVTQTPKHLITATGQRVTLRCSPRSGDLSVYWYQQSLDQGLQFLIQYYNGEERAKGNILERFSAQQFPDLHSELNLSSLELGDSALYFCASSVLETGVYNEQFFGPGTRLTVL.

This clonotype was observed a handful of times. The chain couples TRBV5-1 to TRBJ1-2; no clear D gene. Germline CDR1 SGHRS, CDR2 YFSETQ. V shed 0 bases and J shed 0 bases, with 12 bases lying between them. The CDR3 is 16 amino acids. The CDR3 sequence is CASSLGGGGANYGYTF. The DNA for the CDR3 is TGCGCCAGCAGCTTGGGAGGCGGCGGGGCTAACTATGGCTACACCTTC.

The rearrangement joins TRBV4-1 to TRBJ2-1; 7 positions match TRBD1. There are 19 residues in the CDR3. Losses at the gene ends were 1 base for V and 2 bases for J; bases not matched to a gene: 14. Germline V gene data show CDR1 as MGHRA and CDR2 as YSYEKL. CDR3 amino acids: CASSQVFPGSQGTYNEQFF. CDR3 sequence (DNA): TGCGCCAGCAGCCAAGTTTTCCCAGGTTCACAGGGGACCTACAATGAGCAGTTCTTC.

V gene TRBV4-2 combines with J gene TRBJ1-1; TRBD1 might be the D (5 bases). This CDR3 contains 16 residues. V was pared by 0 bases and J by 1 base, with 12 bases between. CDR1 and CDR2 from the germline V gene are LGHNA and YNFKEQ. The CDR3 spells CASSQERTRQNTEAFF. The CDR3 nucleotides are TGTGCCAGCAGCCAAGAACGGACACGACAGAACACTGAAGCTTTCTTT.

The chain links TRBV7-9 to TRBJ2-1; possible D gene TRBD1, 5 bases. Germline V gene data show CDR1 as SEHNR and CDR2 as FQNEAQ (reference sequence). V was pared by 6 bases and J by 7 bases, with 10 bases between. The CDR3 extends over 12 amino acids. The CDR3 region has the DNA TGTGCCAGCAGTTCCAGGGTTAATGAGCAGTTCTTC. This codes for CASSSRVNEQFF. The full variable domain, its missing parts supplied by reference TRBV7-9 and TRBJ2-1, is DTGVSQNPRHKITKRGQNVTFRCDPISEHNRLYWYRQTLGQGPEFLTYFQNEAQLEKSRLLSDRFSAERPKGSFSTLEIQRTEQGDSAMYLCASSSRVNEQFFGPGTRLTVL.

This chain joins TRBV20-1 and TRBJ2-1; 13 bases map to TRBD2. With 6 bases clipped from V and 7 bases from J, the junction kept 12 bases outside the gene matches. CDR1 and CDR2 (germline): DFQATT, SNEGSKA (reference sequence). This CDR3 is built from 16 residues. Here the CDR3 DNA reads TGCAGTGCCGATCACCACGGGACTAGCGGGGTAAATGAGCAGTTCTTC. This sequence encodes CSADHHGTSGVNEQFF.

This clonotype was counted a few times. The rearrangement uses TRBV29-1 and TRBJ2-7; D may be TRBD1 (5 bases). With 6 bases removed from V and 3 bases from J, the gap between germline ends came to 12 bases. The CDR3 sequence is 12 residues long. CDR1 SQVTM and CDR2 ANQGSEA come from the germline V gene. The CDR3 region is CSVATGVYEQYF. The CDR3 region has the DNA TGCAGCGTAGCTACAGGAGTCTACGAGCAGTACTTC.

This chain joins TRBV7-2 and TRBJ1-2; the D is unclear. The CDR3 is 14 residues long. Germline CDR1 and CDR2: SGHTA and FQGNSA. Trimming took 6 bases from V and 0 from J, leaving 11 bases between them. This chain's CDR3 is CASRVGRPNYGYTF. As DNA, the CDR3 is TGTGCCAGCAGAGTTGGACGGCCTAACTATGGCTACACCTTC.

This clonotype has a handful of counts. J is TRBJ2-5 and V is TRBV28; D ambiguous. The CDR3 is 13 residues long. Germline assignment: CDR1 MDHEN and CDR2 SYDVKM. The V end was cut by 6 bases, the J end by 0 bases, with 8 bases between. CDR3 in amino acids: CASSLSNQETQYF. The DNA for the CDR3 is TGTGCCAGCAGCCTAAGTAACCAAGAGACCCAGTACTTC.

As DNA, the CDR3 is TGTGCCAGCACCGTGTACAGGGGAGACGAGCAGTACTTC. Translating it yields CASTVYRGDEQYF. The J gene is TRBJ2-5, the V gene TRBV12-3 or TRBV12-4; 7 bases fit TRBD1. The end of the DNA is better explained by TRBJ2-7, so the J call may be wrong. The CDR3 is made up of 13 amino acids.

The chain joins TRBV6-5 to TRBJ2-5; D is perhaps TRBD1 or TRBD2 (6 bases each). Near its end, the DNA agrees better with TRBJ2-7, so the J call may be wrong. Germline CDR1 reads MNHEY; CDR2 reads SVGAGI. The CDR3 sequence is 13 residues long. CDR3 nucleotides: TGTGCCAGCAGCTTCCTCGGAGGGGGCGAGCAGTACTTC. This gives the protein CASSFLGGGEQYF.

The DNA for the CDR3 is TGTGCCAGCAGTGCCCAGCGCTTAAATGAAAAACTGTTTTTT. Amino acids: CASSAQRLNEKLFF. This chain connects TRBV12-3 or TRBV12-4 to TRBJ1-4; no clear D gene. V lost 5 bases to trimming and J lost 5 bases, with 12 bases between them. The CDR3 is 14 residues long.

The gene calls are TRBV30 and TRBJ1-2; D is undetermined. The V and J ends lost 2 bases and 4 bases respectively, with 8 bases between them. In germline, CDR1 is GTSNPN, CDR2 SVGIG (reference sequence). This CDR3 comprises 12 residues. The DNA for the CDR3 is TGTGCCTGGAGTTCCTCAGTCTATGGCTACACCTTC. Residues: CAWSSSVYGYTF.

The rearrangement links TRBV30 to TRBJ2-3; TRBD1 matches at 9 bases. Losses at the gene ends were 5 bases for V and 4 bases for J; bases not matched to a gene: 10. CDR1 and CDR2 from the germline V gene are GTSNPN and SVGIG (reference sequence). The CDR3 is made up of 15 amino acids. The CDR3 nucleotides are TGTGCCTGGGGATCCGGGACAGGGAGCCCAGATACGCAGTATTTT. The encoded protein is CAWGSGTGSPDTQYF.

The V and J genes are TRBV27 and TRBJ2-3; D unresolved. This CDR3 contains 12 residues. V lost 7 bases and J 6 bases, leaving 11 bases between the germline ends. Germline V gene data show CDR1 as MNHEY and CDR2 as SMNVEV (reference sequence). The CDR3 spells CASTKAGDTQYF. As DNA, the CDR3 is TGTGCCAGCACCAAGGCTGGTGATACGCAGTATTTT.

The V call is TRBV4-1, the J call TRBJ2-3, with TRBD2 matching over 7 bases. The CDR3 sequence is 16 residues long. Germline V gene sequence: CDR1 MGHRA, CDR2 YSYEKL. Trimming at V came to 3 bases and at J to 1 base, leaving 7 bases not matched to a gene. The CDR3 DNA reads TGCGCCAGCAGCCAGGCTATAACTAGCGGCACAGATACGCAGTATTTT. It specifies CASSQAITSGTDTQYF.